This T cell receptor beta chain is drawn from a study of T cell responses to AZD1222 COVID-19 vaccine (dated by TCRdb to the early 2020s). Regarding the study in general: A total of around 240 trial participants underwent TCR sequencing, of whom under 220 had received two doses of AZD1222 and about 26 had received two doses of the MenACWY control vaccine. Trial participants were enrolled by age into 18-55, 56-69 and 70-plus year subgroups, with around 150, 28 and 57 TCR-sequenced participants respectively. Study-wide findings and limitations: Reportedly, almost half of the unique spike-specific TCRs recognized epitopes lying outside the regions that are mutated in the B.1.351 and B.1.1.7 variants. Spike-specific TCR breadth and depth rose significantly after two AZD1222 doses compared with day 0 and with MenACWY recipients. The 56-69-year group was small, and its depth increase did not reach significance, likely because of low power. Conclusions about previously exposed vaccinees were limited because only a handful of AZD1222 recipients were SARS-CoV-2 seropositive at baseline. Because no samples from the day 14 peak response were available, repertoires could be characterized only after the peak T cell response. Participants were mostly white British and included more females than males, and it was suggested by the authors that clonal diversity may have been underestimated. The vaccine-associated CD4 TCRs covered the entire spike protein, and the dominant responses fell in regions 160-218 and 743-854.

The CDR3 regions of human TCRbeta chains were analyzed by immunosequencing. Concerning the study's data processing: TCRs in the repertoires were matched against a reference library of SARS-CoV-2-specific TCRs that had been generated with the MIRA antigen-specificity platform. Breadth was defined as the fraction of unique TCRs that were SARS-CoV-2-associated. Depth was defined as the fraction of total T cells that were SARS-CoV-2-associated. Each spike-specific TCR was assigned to its reactive spike region and to a CD4 or CD8 class using the MIRA data. Log10-transformed breadth and depth values were compared by one-way ANOVA with Sidak's multiple comparisons tests. TCRdb retrieved this table from immuneACCESS and kept in-frame rearrangements only. Not all clones are present; in checked studies, unresolved V genes account for under half, and no reason is known for the remainder. The D gene and trimming were derived from the DNA, and the V and J assignments and clone size from that table. The sample contains approximately 170,000 clones, 92% of them found a single time. Of the sample, more than 1% is held by the ten largest clones.

Sequences MNHNY (CDR1) and SVGAGI (CDR2) are obtained from the germline V gene (reference sequence). Including the terminal cysteine and phenylalanine, the CDR3 comprises 11 residues. The sequence is cut down to CDR3 DNA, 33 bases in frame from base 1. The junction carries 2 bases between V and J, which are trimmed by 6 bases and 0 bases respectively. Regarding this clone: The antigen it recognizes is unknown. Qualities for individual bases were not recorded, and no much larger clone is one base off.

The time point tag for this specimen amounts to: about 28 days (+/-7) after the second vaccine dose. AZD1222 recipients given second doses at about 4 weeks or at about 12 weeks were pooled, since spike-specific TCR depth and breadth were not found to differ between the two schedules. Samples from vaccinated people were obtained from the UK trials COV001 and COV002, which included a single-blind randomized controlled phase 2/3 trial of AZD1222 (ChAdOx1 nCoV-19) in healthy adults. For TCRbeta chain sequencing, PBMC samples were collected from trial participants at day 0 and at day 28 after the second dose.

This TCR was sampled from an adult who received the AZD1222 COVID-19 vaccine. Rearrangement joined TRBV6-6 to TRBJ1-2; the D gene cannot be named for sure. The sample in question was peripheral blood, obtained 28 days after the second AZD1222 dose. The DNA is as follows: TGTGCCAGCAGGTCTAACTATGGCTACACCTTC. This translates into CASRSNYGYTF.